These T cell receptor beta chains were read from a single sample in a study of metastatic and nonmetastatic thyroid tumors. Via MiXCR, TCRdb re-called the PCR reads. Of approximately 41,000 clones in the sample, 25% to 30% were seen once. The sample comprised blood. These receptor sequences come from a male donor with papillary thyroid cancer or a benign thyroid nodule (not recorded which). Some clones in this sample may be carry-over from other donors' samples. Each CDR3 is given with its conserved first and last residue. Fields, in order: J gene, V gene, clone size, D gene, CDR3 protein, CDR3 DNA. D genes are given only for firm matches. The size entry is marked missing in some rows and otherwise reads once, few, many or a size class.

TRBJ2-5,TRBV7-7,many,-,CASSFGTEETQYF,TGTGCTAGCAGCTTTGGGACGGAAGAGACCCAGTACTTC
TRBJ1-2,TRBV20-1,few,-,CSARTGLTYGYTF,TGCAGTGCTAGGACGGGGCTTACGTATGGCTACACCTTC
TRBJ1-5,TRBV4-2,-,-,CASSQDPGAGQPQHF,TGTGCCAGCAGCCAAGACCCTGGCGCGGGTCAGCCCCAGCATTTT
TRBJ2-1,TRBV2,-,-,CASSEPRAQTYNEQFF,TGTGCCAGCAGTGAACCGCGGGCCCAAACCTACAATGAGCAGTTCTTC
TRBJ2-1,TRBV24-1,-,TRBD2,CATAGAGVYNEQFF,TGTGCCACCGCTGGGGCGGGAGTGTACAATGAGCAGTTCTTC
TRBJ2-3,TRBV28,many,TRBD2,CASRPTSGSVGDTQYF,TGTGCCAGCAGGCCAACTAGCGGGAGTGTGGGGGATACGCAGTATTTT
TRBJ2-1,TRBV3-1,many,TRBD1,CASSQRQGDNEQFF,TGTGCCAGCAGCCAACGGCAGGGGGACAATGAGCAGTTCTTC
TRBJ2-7,TRBV6-1,many,-,CASSWRGNFLEQYF,TGTGCCAGCAGTTGGCGAGGGAACTTTCTCGAGCAGTACTTC
TRBJ2-7,TRBV6-5,medium-sized,-,CASSYSFIDSLEQYF,TGTGCCAGCAGTTACTCTTTTATCGACAGCCTCGAGCAGTACTTC
TRBJ1-2,TRBV10-3,many,-,CAISEPYGYTF,TGTGCCATCAGTGAGCCCTATGGCTACACCTTC
TRBJ2-3,TRBV6-4,few,-,CASSPSWVTDTQYF,TGTGCCAGCAGCCCTAGCTGGGTCACAGATACGCAGTATTTT
TRBJ2-3,TRBV11-2,few,TRBD2,CASSYRLAVNTDTQYF,TGTGCCAGCAGCTATCGACTAGCGGTTAACACAGATACGCAGTATTTT
TRBJ2-7,TRBV6-1,-,-,CASSDSVYEQYF,TGTGCCAGCTCAGACTCGGTCTACGAGCAGTACTTC
TRBJ2-6,TRBV12-5,-,TRBD1,CASGPGTAYSGANVLTF,TGTGCTAGTGGTCCCGGGACAGCCTACTCTGGGGCCAACGTCCTGACTTTC
TRBJ2-2,TRBV20-1,many,-,CSARAETATGELFF,TGCAGTGCTAGAGCCGAGACAGCAACCGGGGAGCTGTTTTTT
TRBJ1-2,TRBV20-1,-,-,CSAVPPAHYCYTF,TGCAGTGCGGTCCCCCCGGCCCATTATTGTTACACCTTC
TRBJ1-4,TRBV12-3/TRBV12-4,-,-,CASRDGTEANEKLFF,TGTGCCAGCAGAGACGGGACGGAAGCTAATGAAAAACTGTTTTTT
TRBJ1-2,TRBV6-1,medium-sized,-,CASSGMLRGYGYTF,TGTGCCAGCAGTGGAATGCTTAGGGGCTATGGCTACACCTTC
TRBJ2-7,TRBV29-1,-,TRBD2,CRVAGSNGGASEQYF,TGCCGCGTTGCGGGCTCTAACGGGGGGGCGTCCGAGCAGTACTTC
TRBJ2-5,TRBV30,many,TRBD2,CAWSVRAVGGNQETQYF,TGTGCCTGGAGTGTAAGGGCGGTGGGGGGGAACCAAGAGACCCAGTACTTC
TRBJ2-5,TRBV24-1,-,-,CATSDLAEVRGSPETQYF,TGTGCCACCAGTGATTTGGCCGAAGTTAGAGGGAGCCCCGAGACCCAGTACTTC
TRBJ2-7,TRBV24-1,-,TRBD2,CATRKSIAGEGYEQYF,TGTGCCACCAGAAAATCCATAGCGGGAGAAGGCTACGAGCAGTACTTC
TRBJ2-5,TRBV20-1,many,TRBD2,CSATSRGEDQETQYF,TGCAGTGCCACTAGCCGGGGGGAAGACCAAGAGACCCAGTACTTC
TRBJ2-3,TRBV30,many,TRBD1,CAWNTGGLDTQYF,TGTGCCTGGAATACAGGGGGATTAGATACGCAGTATTTT